The text below deals with one TCR beta chain. These data come from a study of blood T cell repertoires in COVID-19. Methods used by the authors: Cell counts per sample came from amplifying reference gene primers. Assay used: immunoSEQ multiplex PCR; TCRdb lists only in-frame clones, some missing. V, J and clone size were drawn from that table, and D and trimming were deduced from the DNA. Here the sample spans some 380,000 clones, roughly 86% being singletons. Germline lookup yields CDR1 SNHLY and CDR2 FYNNEI. V lost 6 bases to trimming and J lost 6 bases; unmatched junction nucleotides: 9. The CDR3 has 14 amino acids.

This chain links TRBV2 with TRBJ2-3; 7 nucleotides match TRBD1. The clonotype was recovered from a woman between 40 and 55 years old with acute COVID-19. Sequenced: PBMCs or T cells enriched from blood (not recorded which). CDR3 sequence: CASRYHRGSDTQYF. The CDR3 nucleotides are TGTGCCAGCAGATATCACAGGGGTTCGGATACGCAGTATTTT.